These 9 T cell receptor beta chains were all obtained from the same sample, sequenced in a study of T cells in women clearing cervical HPV infection. Sequenced by immunoSEQ multiplex PCR; TCRdb stores in-frame clones only, minus some. Across fewer than 40,000 clones, the top ten clones capture under 7% of the sample. The sample taken for sequencing was blood buffy coat. These receptors were collected from a woman between 18 and 69 years old with a cervical HPV16 infection that either progressed to CIN3+ or cleared (not recorded which).

Remarks on this clone: Sequencing ends 3 residues short of the CDR3 end; the germline J gene provides the rest. The chain recombines TRBV19 with TRBJ1-2; D unclear. The CDR3 length is 14 residues. CDR1 LNHDA and CDR2 SQIVND come from the germline V gene (reference sequence). Trimming took off 7 bases at V and 4 bases at J, with 16 bases between the two ends. CDR3 bases read: TGTGCCAGTACCTCCCTAGTTGGAATCTATGGC. Its translation: CASTSLVGIYG. The CDR3 in full is CASTSLVGIYGYTF. Supplemented by reference TRBV19 and TRBJ1-2, the full variable domain reads DGGITQSPKYLFRKEGQNVTLSCEQNLNHDAMYWYRQDPGQGLRLIYYSQIVNDFQKGDIAEGYSVSREKKESFPLTVTSAQKNPTAFYLCASTSLVGIYGYTFGSGTRLTVV.

As regards this clone: Sequencing ends 3 residues short of the CDR3 end; the germline J gene provides the rest. The V and J genes are TRBV5-1 and TRBJ1-5; D uncertain. The V and J ends lost 0 bases and 0 bases respectively, with 13 bases between them. The CDR3 is made up of 17 amino acids. Germline CDR1 and CDR2: SGHRS and YFSETQ. CDR3 DNA, as far as it was read: TGCGCCAGCAGCTTGGCTCCGGGTTACGATAGCAATCAGCCC. Protein: CASSLAPGYDSNQP. The complete CDR3 reads CASSLAPGYDSNQPQHF.

Partial CDR3 DNA: TGTGCCAGCAGCTTAGTTGAGGGGGCAGGAGAAAAA. Amino acids: CASSLVEGAGEK. The CDR3 in its entirety is CASSLVEGAGEKLFF. The chain couples TRBV7-9 to TRBJ1-4; 7 bases are shared with TRBD1. The missing CDR3 end, 3 residues past where the read stops, is filled in from the germline J gene. V dropped 1 base and J dropped 8; count of bases not matched to a gene: 7. Germline CDR1 is SEHNR and CDR2 is FQNEAQ (reference sequence). This CDR3 spans 15 amino acids.

In the case of this clone: The read terminates 3 residues before the CDR3 end, so the remaining end is supplied by the germline J gene. The chain employs TRBV7-2 and TRBJ2-5; 11 nucleotides match TRBD1. Looked up from germline, CDR1 is SGHTA and CDR2 is FQGNSA. The trim removed 5 bases at V and 6 bases at J, leaving 8 bases unmatched. The CDR3 loop spans 15 amino acids. The sequenced CDR3 bases are TGTGCCAGCAGCCCGGCCGGGACAGGGGGTAAGACC. It specifies CASSPAGTGGKT. The full CDR3 protein is CASSPAGTGGKTQYF. Together with reference TRBV7-2 and TRBJ2-5, the CDR3 gives the full variable domain: GAGVSQSPSNKVTEKGKDVELRCDPISGHTALYWYRQSLGQGLEFLIYFQGNSAPDKSGLPSDRFSAERTGGSVSTLTIQRTQQEDSAVYLCASSPAGTGGKTQYFGPGTRLLVL.

Comment on this clone: The read stops 3 residues short of the end of the CDR3; the missing end is completed from the germline J gene. The V gene is TRBV5-6, the J gene TRBJ2-4; 9 bases align to TRBD1. Trimming took 8 bases from V and 6 from J; bases not matched to a gene: 9. Germline values: CDR1 SGHDT, CDR2 YYEEEE. The CDR3 has 14 amino acids. The sequenced CDR3 bases are TGTGCCAGTCGTATTGCGGGACAGGGAAACATT. Protein product: CASRIAGQGNI. The whole CDR3 reads CASRIAGQGNIQYF.

Details on this clone: The DNA ends 3 residues before the CDR3 does, and the rest of the CDR3 is filled in from the germline J gene. The chain employs TRBV2 and TRBJ2-3; tentatively, D is TRBD2 (5 bases). The CDR3 has 10 residues. Germline V lookup: CDR1 SNHLY, CDR2 FYNNEI. CDR3 region: CASAEETQYF. CDR3 DNA, as far as it was read: TGTGCCAGCGCGGAGGAGACG.

As regards this clone: Compared with germline, one end of the junction differs, possibly owing to a read error. Partial CDR3 DNA: TGTGCTAGCAACCCGTTGGCGGGGCCGGAGACG. This sequence encodes CASNPLAGPET. Given in full, the CDR3 is CASNPLAGPETQYF. V is TRBV7-7 and J is TRBJ2-3; weak D call: TRBD2 (6 bases). Read coverage stops 3 residues before the CDR3 terminus; the germline J gene supplies the remainder. The CDR3 is 14 amino acids. Germline V lookup: CDR1 SSHAT, CDR2 FNYEAQ (reference sequence).

On this clone itself: The CDR3 extends 3 residues past the end of the read, so its final part is completed from the germline J gene. This rearrangement joins TRBV14 to TRBJ2-7; D unclear. The V end lost 0 bases, the J end lost 4 bases, and 13 bases lay between the germline ends. From germline, CDR1 is SGHDN and CDR2 FVKESK. The CDR3 is 15 amino acids. The part of the CDR3 DNA that was read is TGTGCCAGCAGCCAAGAAAGTTCCCAGTTGTACGAG. This translates into CASSQESSQLYE. The whole CDR3 protein reads CASSQESSQLYEQYF. The variable domain in full, with the rest retrieved from reference TRBV14 and TRBJ2-7, is EAGVTQFPSHSVIEKGQTVTLRCDPISGHDNLYWYRRVMGKEIKFLLHFVKESKQDESGMPNNRFLAERTGGTYSTLKVQPAELEDSGVYFCASSQESSQLYEQYFGPGTRLTVT.

The sequenced CDR3 bases are TGTGCCAGCAGTAGGGCCGGCAATCAGCCC. It specifies CASSRAGNQP. The full CDR3 reads CASSRAGNQPQHF. The chain uses TRBV2 and TRBJ1-5; D ambiguous. The read ends 3 residues early relative to the CDR3; the germline J gene fills the gap. CDR1 SNHLY and CDR2 FYNNEI come from the germline V gene. The CDR3 is 13 residues long. V was trimmed by 5 bases and J by 2 bases, leaving 7 bases between them. The variable domain in full, completed from reference TRBV2 and TRBJ1-5, reads EPEVTQTPSHQVTQMGQEVILRCVPISNHLYFYWYRQILGQKVEFLVSFYNNEISEKSEIFDDQFSVERPDGSNFTLKIRSTKLEDSAMYFCASSRAGNQPQHFGDGTRLSIL.